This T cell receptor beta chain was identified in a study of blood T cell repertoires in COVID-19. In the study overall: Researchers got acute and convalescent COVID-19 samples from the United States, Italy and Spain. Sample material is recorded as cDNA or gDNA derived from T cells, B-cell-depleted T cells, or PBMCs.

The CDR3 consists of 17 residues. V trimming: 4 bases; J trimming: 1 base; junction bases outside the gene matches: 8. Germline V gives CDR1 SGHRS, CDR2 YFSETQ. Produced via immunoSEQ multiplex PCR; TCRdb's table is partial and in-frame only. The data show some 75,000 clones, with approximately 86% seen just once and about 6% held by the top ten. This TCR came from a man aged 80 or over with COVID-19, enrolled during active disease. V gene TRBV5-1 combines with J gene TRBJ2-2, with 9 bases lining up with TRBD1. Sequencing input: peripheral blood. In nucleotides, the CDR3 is TGCGCCAGCAGCCGAAGTACAGGGGGCATGAACACCGGGGAGCTGTTTTTT. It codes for CASSRSTGGMNTGELFF.